The next 24 T cell receptor beta chains were all read from a single sample in a study of blood T cell repertoires in COVID-19. Only in-frame clones appear in the TCRdb table, and some are missing; sequencing was by immunoSEQ multiplex PCR. The sample consists of approximately 200,000 clones, roughly nine tenths of them appearing once. Sequenced input: PBMCs or T cells enriched from blood (not recorded which). Receptors were obtained from a woman under 40 who had recovered from COVID-19.

The J gene is TRBJ1-2, the V gene TRBV9; 10 bases are shared with TRBD1. This CDR3 has 14 residues. The ends lost 7 bases at V and 6 bases at J; junction bases unmatched: 9. CDR1 and CDR2 (germline): SGDLS, YYNGEE. The CDR3 sequence is CASGYGTGVDGYTF. DNA of the CDR3: TGTGCCAGCGGATACGGGACAGGGGTGGATGGCTACACCTTC.

The rearrangement links TRBV4-3 to TRBJ2-3; TRBD1 is a possible D gene (5 bases). Germline V gene sequence: CDR1 LGHNA, CDR2 YSLEER. V was pared by 3 bases and J by 5 bases, with 18 bases between. There are 16 residues in the CDR3. CDR3 in DNA: TGCGCCAGCAGCCAGCGAACTGGACATAGTATAGATACGCAGTATTTT. Translating it yields CASSQRTGHSIDTQYF.

The CDR3 spells CAWSPGQGRTDTQYF. The CDR3 nucleotides are TGTGCCTGGAGTCCCGGACAGGGTCGGACCGATACGCAGTATTTT. The V gene is TRBV30, the J gene TRBJ2-3; 8 bases map to TRBD1. The CDR3 sequence is 15 residues long. Trimming cost V 2 bases and J 6 bases; bases outside gene matches: 10. Germline CDR1 and CDR2: GTSNPN and SVGIG (reference sequence).

The chain is built from TRBV24-1 and TRBJ1-2, with D perhaps matching TRBD1 (5 bases). Germline V gene data show CDR1 as KGHDR and CDR2 as SFDVKD. The CDR3 runs 12 residues. V was shortened by 6 bases and J by 6 bases, with 10 bases between the two germline ends. The CDR3 DNA follows: TGTGCCACCAGTCCCGGGGGGAATGGCTACACCTTC. As protein: CATSPGGNGYTF.

The chain couples TRBV2 to TRBJ1-1; tentatively, D is TRBD1 (5 bases). V lost 7 bases and J lost 5, with 14 bases in between. This CDR3 contains 13 residues. Germline CDR1 and CDR2: SNHLY and FYNNEI. The CDR3 region is CASIQGYFTEAFF. In DNA form, the CDR3 reads TGTGCCAGCATCCAGGGCTACTTTACTGAAGCTTTCTTT.

The V and J genes are TRBV30 and TRBJ1-2; 9 nucleotides line up with TRBD1. There are 14 residues in the CDR3. Germline CDR1 and CDR2: GTSNPN and SVGIG (reference sequence). Germline trimming cut 1 base from V and 8 bases from J; bases unmatched to any gene: 8. The CDR3: CAWSARDRVKGYTF. DNA for the CDR3: TGTGCCTGGAGTGCAAGGGACAGGGTGAAAGGCTACACCTTC.

V is TRBV25-1 and J is TRBJ2-1; D possibly corresponds to TRBD2 (5 bases). The length of the CDR3 is 17 residues. V gave up 6 bases and J gave up 2 bases, with 20 bases separating them. Per germline, CDR1 MGHDK and CDR2 SYGVNS. CDR3 residues: CASSHTPPGIAYNEQFF. CDR3 in DNA: TGTGCCAGCAGCCATACCCCCCCGGGGATCGCCTACAATGAGCAGTTCTTC. Filled out from reference TRBV25-1 and TRBJ2-1, the complete variable domain reads EADIYQTPRYLVIGTGKKITLECSQTMGHDKMYWYQQDPGMELHLIHYSYGVNSTEKGDLSSESTVSRIRTEHFPLTLESARPSHTSQYLCASSHTPPGIAYNEQFFGPGTRLTVL.

The CDR3 sequence: CASSHLGGRLNTGELFF. The CDR3 DNA reads TGTGCCAGCAGCCATCTCGGGGGAAGGTTGAACACCGGGGAGCTGTTTTTT. The rearrangement uses TRBV3-1 (or the pseudogene TRBV3-2) and TRBJ2-2, with D possibly TRBD2 on 6 matching bases. V shed 3 bases and J shed 1 base, with 15 bases lying between them. The CDR3 spans 17 residues. The germline V gene encodes CDR1 LGHDT and CDR2 YNNKEL (reference sequence).

The chain recombines TRBV5-4 with TRBJ2-3, with 8 bases fitting TRBD2. J gave up 4 bases and V 1 base, and 5 bases lay outside the gene matches. CDR1 and CDR2 (germline): SGHNT, YYREEE (reference sequence). The CDR3 is 15 residues long. The CDR3 coding sequence is TGTGCCAGCAGCTTGACGGGGGGGCCATCAGATACGCAGTATTTT. Amino acid sequence: CASSLTGGPSDTQYF. Full variable domain (outside the CDR3, taken from reference TRBV5-4 and TRBJ2-3): ETGVTQSPTHLIKTRGQQVTLRCSSQSGHNTVSWYQQALGQGPQFIFQYYREEENGRGNFPPRFSGLQFPNYSSELNVNALELDDSALYLCASSLTGGPSDTQYFGPGTRLTVL.

This rearrangement joins TRBV4-2 to TRBJ1-4, with D possibly being TRBD1 (5 bases). The CDR3 consists of 14 residues. Germline CDR1 is LGHNA and CDR2 is YNFKEQ. V lost 1 base to trimming and J lost 8 bases, with 11 bases between them. CDR3 sequence reads: CASSQGTGGEKLFF. The CDR3 DNA sequence: TGTGCCAGCAGCCAAGGTACAGGTGGGGAAAAACTGTTTTTT.

The chain carries TRBV7-2 and TRBJ2-5; D unclear. The CDR3 is 14 residues long. Deletions cut 5 bases from V and 2 bases from J, with 12 bases between. CDR1 is SGHTA, CDR2 FQGNSA, per germline. CDR3 amino acids: CASSRSFLQETQYF. CDR3 nucleotides: TGTGCCAGCAGCCGTAGTTTCCTGCAAGAGACCCAGTACTTC.

The chain joins TRBV19 to TRBJ2-7; 8 positions match TRBD1. Germline assignment: CDR1 LNHDA and CDR2 SQIVND (reference sequence). This CDR3 comprises 15 residues. Trimming cost V 1 base and J 4 bases; bases outside gene matches: 6. The CDR3 DNA reads TGTGCCAGTAGTATAGCGAGACAGGGGTCATACGAGCAGTACTTC. Translation gives CASSIARQGSYEQYF.

The chain carries TRBV14 and TRBJ2-5; possible D gene TRBD2, 6 bases. Trimming stripped 0 bases from V and 5 bases from J, with 13 bases between. The CDR3 spans 15 residues. Germline CDR1 reads SGHDN; CDR2 reads FVKESK. The CDR3 is CASSQDWMLAETQYF. DNA of the CDR3: TGTGCCAGCAGCCAAGATTGGATGCTAGCGGAGACCCAGTACTTC.

V usage is TRBV20-1 and J usage is TRBJ1-2; no definite D call. The V gene lost 3 bases and the J gene lost 4 bases, with 15 bases spanning the gap. Germline values: CDR1 DFQATT, CDR2 SNEGSKA (reference sequence). The CDR3 length is 14 residues. The chain's CDR3 is CSASGMTFVYGYTF. The CDR3 DNA sequence: TGCAGTGCTAGTGGGATGACATTCGTCTATGGCTACACCTTC.

The rearrangement uses TRBV24-1 and TRBJ1-4; maybe TRBD1 (6 bases). The V gene lost 10 bases and the J gene lost 6 bases, with 11 bases spanning the gap. This CDR3 has 12 residues. Germline lookup yields CDR1 KGHDR and CDR2 SFDVKD. Written as DNA, the CDR3 is TGTGCCACGGGGGCAGGGGATGAAAAACTGTTTTTT. Its translation is CATGAGDEKLFF.

The chain couples TRBV21-1 to TRBJ1-3; TRBD1 is taken as the D call from the table, unchecked against the DNA. TRBV21-1 is a pseudogene. This CDR3 is built from 17 residues. Written as DNA, the CDR3 is TGTGCCAGCAGTAAGCAGGGGTGGATTGAACCTGGAAACACCATATATTTT. Translating gives CASSKQGWIEPGNTIYF.

V gene TRBV6-5 combines with J gene TRBJ2-7; 8 nucleotides match TRBD2. V shed 8 bases and J 3 bases; nucleotides not matched to a gene: 6. This CDR3 is built from 13 residues. Germline CDR1 and CDR2: MNHEY and SVGAGI. Here the CDR3 reads CASRQRESYEQYF. The CDR3 nucleotides are TGTGCCAGCCGGCAGCGGGAGAGCTACGAGCAGTACTTC.

This sequence joins TRBV5-1 and TRBJ1-2; a weak D match, TRBD1 (5 bases). The CDR3 contains 14 residues. V was clipped by 4 bases and J by 0 bases, with 10 bases between them. The germline V gene encodes CDR1 SGHRS and CDR2 YFSETQ. DNA of the CDR3: TGCGCCAGCAGCCTCCGGGGGGCTAACTATGGCTACACCTTC. Its protein product is CASSLRGANYGYTF.

This chain joins TRBV6-2 or TRBV6-3 and TRBJ1-3; TRBD1 is a possible D gene (6 bases). Trimming left V 4 bases short and J 0 bases short, with 16 bases between. This CDR3 region has 17 residues. Per germline, CDR1 MNHEY and CDR2 SVGEGT. The CDR3 sequence: CASSSRRDKYSGNTIYF. The CDR3 DNA reads TGTGCCAGCAGTTCCCGTAGGGACAAATACTCTGGAAACACCATATATTTT.

Regarding this clone: The junction departs from the called germline gene at one end, perhaps through a read error. The chain employs TRBV2 and TRBJ1-1; a possible D gene is TRBD1 (5 bases). There are 11 residues in the CDR3. Germline CDR1 is SNHLY and CDR2 is FYNNEI. The CDR3 DNA sequence: TGTGCCAGCAGTGACAGGGTATCCTACCCATTT. Its protein product is CASSDRVSYPF.

This clone was seen more than once but under ten times. The same CDR3 also results from other DNA sequences found in this sample. The V gene is TRBV4-3, the J gene TRBJ2-7; 9 bases are a match to TRBD2. The germline V gene has CDR1 LGHNA and CDR2 YSLEER. V shed 1 base, J shed 1 base, and the junction held 2 bases outside the gene matches. This CDR3 has 15 residues. Here the CDR3 reads CASSQGLADSYEQYF. CDR3 DNA sequence: TGCGCCAGCAGCCAAGGACTAGCGGATTCCTACGAGCAGTACTTC.

This chain joins TRBV10-3 and TRBJ1-3; D is perhaps TRBD1 (6 bases). Looked up from germline, CDR1 is ENHRY and CDR2 is SYGVKD. This CDR3 spans 15 amino acids. V was shortened by 3 bases and J by 3 bases, with 12 bases between the two germline ends. The CDR3: CAISEGDTGGNTIYF. The CDR3 DNA is TGTGCCATCAGTGAAGGGGACACCGGTGGAAACACCATATATTTT.

The J gene is TRBJ2-3, the V gene TRBV6-5, with no clear D. Trimming removed 6 bases from V and 1 base from J, with 14 bases in between. This CDR3 is 15 amino acids long. From germline, CDR1 is MNHEY and CDR2 SVGAGI. CDR3 DNA: TGTGCCAGCAGCCCCGACACGTACCGCACAGATACGCAGTATTTT. Residues: CASSPDTYRTDTQYF.

The chain employs TRBV7-3 and TRBJ1-1; 8 bases fit TRBD1. V trimming: 9 bases; J trimming: 4 bases; junction bases outside the gene matches: 10. CDR3 length: 14 amino acids. Germline V gene data show CDR1 as SGHTA and CDR2 as FQGTGA. CDR3 amino acids: CASTPGQGGTEAFF. CDR3 sequence (DNA): TGTGCCAGTACCCCAGGACAGGGTGGCACTGAAGCTTTCTTT.